This T cell receptor beta chain was captured in a study of blood T cell repertoires in COVID-19. As for the study in general: Researchers got acute and convalescent COVID-19 samples from the United States, Italy and Spain. PBMCs, B-cell-depleted T cells, or T cells provided the cDNA or gDNA that made up the material.

This CDR3 has 16 amino acids. The ends were cut back, 6 bases at V and 6 bases at J, with 20 bases in the middle. In germline, CDR1 is LNHDA, CDR2 SQIVND (reference sequence). Per the authors' pipeline: From reference gene primer amplification, estimates of nucleated cell counts were derived. The assay was immunoSEQ multiplex PCR, and TCRdb's table has in-frame clones only and misses some. V, J and clone size reflect that table, while D and trimming were determined from the DNA. This sample has 90,000 to 120,000 clones; around four fifths occur once, and the top ten carry approximately 4.5%. The rearrangement uses TRBV19 and TRBJ1-4, with D unresolved. The origin of this receptor is a man in his 70s with acute or convalescent COVID-19. The specimen was peripheral blood. CDR3 loop: CASRSLPGSRDEKLFF. In nucleotides, the CDR3 is TGTGCCAGTAGATCTCTGCCCGGGTCCCGGGATGAAAAACTGTTTTTT. The variable domain in full, completed from reference TRBV19 and TRBJ1-4, reads DGGITQSPKYLFRKEGQNVTLSCEQNLNHDAMYWYRQDPGQGLRLIYYSQIVNDFQKGDIAEGYSVSREKKESFPLTVTSAQKNPTAFYLCASRSLPGSRDEKLFFGSGTQLSVL.